The rows below give T cell receptor beta chains drawn from one sample of a study of CD8 T cells in ankylosing spondylitis. Using its own MiXCR run on the 5' RACE reads, TCRdb lists one record per CDR3 protein. The profile shows some 240,000 distinct CDR3 sequences, just under 7.5% of them singletons. Specimen: blood, either unsorted or a sorted T cell fraction (not recorded which). These receptors were obtained from a male donor with ankylosing spondylitis. CDR3s include the opening cysteine and the closing phenylalanine or tryptophan. A D gene is named only where the DNA matches it firmly. Size tells how often a clone was seen (once, few, many) or the class of an expanded clone, and some rows leave it out.

j_call,cdr3_length,d_call,clone_size,v_call,cdr3_aa,cdr3_nt
TRBJ1-1,14,NA,NA,TRBV5-1,CASSLRGSYTEAFF,TGCGCCAGCAGCTTAAGGGGCTCGTACACTGAAGCTTTCTTT
TRBJ2-1,14,TRBD1,many,TRBV7-8,CASSLVGTGDWQFF,TGTGCCAGCAGCTTAGTGGGGACAGGGGATTGGCAGTTCTTC
TRBJ2-5,14,NA,few,TRBV7-6,CASSLGGAPETQYF,TGTGCCAGCAGCTTAGGGGGCGCACCAGAGACCCAGTACTTC
TRBJ2-2,13,NA,many,TRBV9,CASSVAGTGELFF,TGTGCCAGCAGCGTAGCGGGGACCGGGGAGCTGTTTTTT
TRBJ2-7,13,TRBD2,few,TRBV14,CASSQTSGAEQYF,TGTGCCAGCAGCCAGACTAGCGGGGCCGAGCAGTACTTC
TRBJ2-5,13,NA,NA,TRBV6-1,CATHRYPQETQYF,TGTGCCACTCACAGGTACCCCCAAGAGACCCAGTACTTC
TRBJ2-6,15,NA,few,TRBV4-3,CASSQADSGANVLTF,TGCGCCAGCAGCCAGGCCGACTCTGGGGCCAACGTCCTGACTTTC
TRBJ1-1,16,NA,few,TRBV7-2,CASSFPRGVKNTEAFF,TGTGCCAGCAGCTTCCCCCGGGGGGTGAAGAACACTGAAGCTTTCTTT
TRBJ2-5,15,NA,NA,TRBV7-6,CASSPWTETQETQYF,TGTGCCAGCAGCCCCTGGACAGAAACCCAAGAGACCCAGTACTTC
TRBJ2-7,14,NA,many,TRBV7-8,CASSLRLVPYEQYF,TGTGCCAGCAGCCTGAGACTAGTTCCCTACGAGCAGTACTTC
TRBJ2-1,16,TRBD2,NA,TRBV7-9,CASSAGLAGAYNEQFF,TGTGCCAGCAGCGCCGGACTAGCGGGGGCCTACAATGAGCAGTTCTTC
TRBJ1-1,15,NA,NA,TRBV4-3,CASSPLGAAHTEAFF,TGCGCCAGCAGCCCGCTGGGGGCCGCGCACACTGAAGCTTTCTTT
TRBJ2-1,15,NA,few,TRBV20-1,CSARDMSSLVNEQFF,TGCAGTGCTAGAGATATGTCCAGTCTGGTCAATGAGCAGTTCTTC
TRBJ2-2,13,NA,NA,TRBV5-5,CASLKANTGELFF,TGTGCCAGCCTGAAGGCGAACACCGGGGAGCTGTTTTTT
TRBJ2-1,12,TRBD2,few,TRBV9,CASSVDREVLFF,TGTGCCAGCAGCGTTGATCGGGAGGTTTTGTTCTTC
TRBJ2-4,15,TRBD1,many,TRBV7-2,CASSLGQGPKNIQYF,TGTGCCAGCAGCTTAGGACAGGGCCCCAAAAACATTCAGTACTTC
TRBJ2-1,15,NA,NA,TRBV7-9,CASSAMGGSYNEQFF,TGTGCCAGCAGCGCTATGGGTGGCTCGTACAATGAGCAGTTCTTC
TRBJ2-7,16,TRBD2,many,TRBV12-3/TRBV12-4,CASSSPPGGPSYEQYF,TGTGCCAGCAGTTCACCCCCGGGAGGGCCCTCCTACGAGCAGTACTTC
TRBJ2-1,15,NA,many,TRBV7-9,CASSLGYGVYNEQFF,TGTGCCAGCAGCTTAGGATATGGGGTCTACAATGAGCAGTTCTTC
TRBJ1-2,14,NA,many,TRBV5-1,CASSSAGGDYGYTF,TGCGCCAGCAGCTCTGCCGGGGGCGACTATGGCTACACCTTC
TRBJ1-2,14,NA,many,TRBV27,CASSLYRAGYGYTF,TGTGCCAGCAGTTTATACAGGGCCGGCTATGGCTACACCTTC
TRBJ2-1,15,NA,NA,TRBV19,CASSIRPSSYNEQFF,TGTGCCAGTAGTATAAGGCCTAGCTCCTACAATGAGCAGTTCTTC
TRBJ2-1,14,NA,many,TRBV30,CAWSKSARVSEQFF,TGTGCCTGGAGTAAGAGCGCGAGAGTAAGTGAGCAGTTCTTC
TRBJ2-3,16,TRBD1,few,TRBV7-9,CASSSLLDRGGDTQYF,TGTGCCAGCAGCTCGCTTCTCGACAGGGGAGGCGATACGCAGTATTTT
TRBJ2-7,14,NA,NA,TRBV7-6,CASSPSQSSYEQYF,TGTGCCAGCAGCCCGAGCCAGAGCTCCTACGAGCAGTACTTC
TRBJ1-3,15,NA,few,TRBV29-1,CSVEDPFNREDTIYF,TGCAGCGTTGAAGATCCTTTTAACAGGGAGGACACCATATATTTT
TRBJ2-7,12,TRBD1,many,TRBV14,CASSPTGHEQYF,TGTGCCAGCAGCCCGACAGGGCACGAGCAGTACTTC
TRBJ2-7,15,TRBD2,few,TRBV7-6,CASSDWTSGSYEQYF,TGTGCCAGCAGCGACTGGACTAGCGGCTCCTACGAGCAGTACTTC
TRBJ1-3,15,NA,many,TRBV20-1,CSARADRGSGNTIYF,TGCAGTGCTAGAGCCGATCGTGGATCTGGAAACACCATATATTTT
TRBJ2-1,16,TRBD2,many,TRBV20-1,CSARPHPGLAYNEQFF,TGCAGTGCTAGACCTCACCCGGGACTAGCCTACAATGAGCAGTTCTTC
TRBJ2-2,16,NA,many,TRBV7-9,CASSLGSPWTDGELFF,TGTGCCAGCAGCTTAGGGTCCCCGTGGACGGACGGGGAGCTGTTTTTT
TRBJ2-1,13,TRBD2,many,TRBV20-1,CSARGTSFNEQFF,TGCAGTGCTAGGGGGACTAGCTTTAATGAGCAGTTCTTC
TRBJ1-1,14,NA,many,TRBV10-3,CAIRSPDMNTEAFF,TGTGCCATCAGGTCCCCAGACATGAACACTGAAGCTTTCTTT
TRBJ2-1,14,TRBD2,many,TRBV29-1,CSVKAGEVHNEQFF,TGCAGCGTAAAAGCGGGAGAGGTCCACAATGAGCAGTTCTTC
TRBJ2-7,14,NA,many,TRBV2,CASSELQGPDEQYF,TGTGCCAGCAGTGAACTGCAGGGTCCGGACGAGCAGTACTTC
TRBJ2-2,13,NA,few,TRBV20-1,CSYPDKNTGELFF,TGCAGTTATCCCGACAAAAACACCGGGGAGCTGTTTTTT
TRBJ2-2,14,NA,NA,TRBV4-3,CASSPWTVSGELFF,TGCGCCAGCAGCCCGTGGACAGTGTCCGGGGAGCTGTTTTTT
TRBJ1-2,14,NA,many,TRBV27,CASSPGTYNYGYTF,TGTGCCAGCAGTCCCGGGACGTATAACTATGGCTACACCTTC
TRBJ2-1,16,NA,many,TRBV20-1,CSARDLGESHYNEQFF,TGCAGTGCTAGAGATCTGGGGGAGTCCCACTACAATGAGCAGTTCTTC
TRBJ2-5,14,NA,many,TRBV5-6,CASSLQGYGETQYF,TGTGCCAGCAGCTTGCAGGGGTACGGGGAGACCCAGTACTTC
TRBJ1-2,11,NA,NA,TRBV20-1,CSAFNAGGYTF,TGCAGTGCCTTCAATGCCGGTGGCTACACCTTC
TRBJ2-2,14,NA,many,TRBV6-5,CASSYGTAGGELFF,TGTGCCAGCAGTTACGGCACAGCCGGCGGGGAGCTGTTTTTT
TRBJ1-4,15,NA,many,TRBV12-3/TRBV12-4,CASSPYSLPAEKLFF,TGTGCCAGCAGTCCTTACAGTCTCCCCGCGGAAAAACTGTTTTTT
TRBJ2-2,13,NA,many,TRBV2,CATQRTDTGELFF,TGTGCCACCCAAAGAACAGACACCGGGGAGCTGTTTTTT